The text below deals with one T cell receptor beta chain. Mismatch with germline at one junction end may stem from a read error. RNA transcripts gave rise to amplified TCR beta CDR3 regions. RT-PCR in the first round (using the HTBI primer set) targeted the TCR CDR3. MiXCR was run by TCRdb on the multiplex PCR reads, yielding one entry per CDR3 protein. The repertoire holds about 300,000 distinct CDR3 sequences, approximately 15% seen once, with around 35% in the top ten. The data were obtained in a study of T cells in Graves' hyperthyroidism and ophthalmopathy. This CDR3 is 15 amino acids long. The germline gives CDR1 MNHEY, CDR2 SMNVEV (reference sequence). Patients were aged 18 to 65, had disease duration under 2 months, and had newly diagnosed hyperthyroidism. Lactation, pregnancy, other autoimmune disease or uncontrolled infection led to exclusion of patients.

The sequence was collected from a man in his thirties or forties with Graves' hyperthyroidism. This chain joins TRBV27 and TRBJ2-6, with D unresolved. Sequenced sample: blood. As DNA, the CDR3 is TGTGCCAGCAGCCCGGCGTGGTCTGAGGCCAACGTCCTGACTTTC. Translated, it gives CASSPAWSEANVLTF. The full variable domain, with the rest looked up from reference TRBV27 and TRBJ2-6, is EAQVTQNPRYLITVTGKKLTVTCSQNMNHEYMSWYRQDPGLGLRQIYYSMNVEVTDKGDVPEGYKVSRKEKRNFPLILESPSPNQTSLYFCASSPAWSEANVLTFGAGSRLTVL.